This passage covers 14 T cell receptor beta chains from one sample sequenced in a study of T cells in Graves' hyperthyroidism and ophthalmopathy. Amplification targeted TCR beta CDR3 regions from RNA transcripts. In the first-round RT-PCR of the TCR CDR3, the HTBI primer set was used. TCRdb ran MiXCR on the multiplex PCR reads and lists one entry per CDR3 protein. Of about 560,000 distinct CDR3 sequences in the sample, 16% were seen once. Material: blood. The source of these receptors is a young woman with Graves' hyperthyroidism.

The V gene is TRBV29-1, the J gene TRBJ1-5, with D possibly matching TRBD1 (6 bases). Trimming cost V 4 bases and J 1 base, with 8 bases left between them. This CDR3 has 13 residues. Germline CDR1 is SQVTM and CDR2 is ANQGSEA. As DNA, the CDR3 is TGCAGCGTTGGGGGGGCAAGCAATCAGCCCCAGCATTTT. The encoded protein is CSVGGASNQPQHF.

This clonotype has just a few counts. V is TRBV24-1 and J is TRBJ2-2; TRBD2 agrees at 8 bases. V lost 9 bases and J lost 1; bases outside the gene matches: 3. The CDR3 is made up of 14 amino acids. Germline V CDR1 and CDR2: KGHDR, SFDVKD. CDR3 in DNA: TGTGCCACCCGGGGGGGATTGAACACCGGGGAGCTGTTTTTT. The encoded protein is CATRGGLNTGELFF.

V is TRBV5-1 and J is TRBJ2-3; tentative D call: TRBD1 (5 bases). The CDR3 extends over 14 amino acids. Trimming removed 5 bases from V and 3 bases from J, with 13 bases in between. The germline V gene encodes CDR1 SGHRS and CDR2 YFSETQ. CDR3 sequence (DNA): TGCGCCAGCAGAGGGGTACTGAGGACAGATACGCAGTATTTT. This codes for CASRGVLRTDTQYF. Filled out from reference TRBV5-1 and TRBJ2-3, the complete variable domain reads KAGVTQTPRYLIKTRGQQVTLSCSPISGHRSVSWYQQTPGQGLQFLFEYFSETQRNKGNFPGRFSGRQFSNSRSEMNVSTLELGDSALYLCASRGVLRTDTQYFGPGTRLTVL.

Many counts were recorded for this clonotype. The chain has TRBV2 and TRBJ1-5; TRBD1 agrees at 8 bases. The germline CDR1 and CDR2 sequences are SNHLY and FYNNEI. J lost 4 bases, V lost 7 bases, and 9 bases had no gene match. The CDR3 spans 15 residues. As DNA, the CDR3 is TGTGCCAGCACCCGAACCGACAGGGGTAATCAGCCCCAGCATTTT. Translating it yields CASTRTDRGNQPQHF.

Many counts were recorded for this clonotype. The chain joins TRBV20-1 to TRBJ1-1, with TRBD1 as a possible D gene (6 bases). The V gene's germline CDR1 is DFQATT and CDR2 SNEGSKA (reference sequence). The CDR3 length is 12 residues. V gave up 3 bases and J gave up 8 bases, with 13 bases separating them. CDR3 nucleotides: TGCAGTGCTAGGTCTCCCGGGACAGAAGCTTTCTTT. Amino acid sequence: CSARSPGTEAFF.

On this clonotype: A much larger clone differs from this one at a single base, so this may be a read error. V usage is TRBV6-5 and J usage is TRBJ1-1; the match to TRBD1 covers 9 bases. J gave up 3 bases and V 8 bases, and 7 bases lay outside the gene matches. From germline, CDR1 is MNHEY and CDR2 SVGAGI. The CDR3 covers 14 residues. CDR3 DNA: TGTGCCAGCGGTTTCCGGGACAGGGACACTGAAGCTTTCTTT. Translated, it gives CASGFRDRDTEAFF.

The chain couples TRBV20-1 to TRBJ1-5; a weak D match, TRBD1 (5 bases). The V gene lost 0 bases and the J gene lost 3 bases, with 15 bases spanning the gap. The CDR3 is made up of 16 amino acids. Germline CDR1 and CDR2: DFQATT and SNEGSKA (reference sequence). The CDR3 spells CSARDSGRRANQPQHF. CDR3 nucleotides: TGCAGTGCTAGAGACTCAGGCCGCAGGGCCAATCAGCCCCAGCATTTT.

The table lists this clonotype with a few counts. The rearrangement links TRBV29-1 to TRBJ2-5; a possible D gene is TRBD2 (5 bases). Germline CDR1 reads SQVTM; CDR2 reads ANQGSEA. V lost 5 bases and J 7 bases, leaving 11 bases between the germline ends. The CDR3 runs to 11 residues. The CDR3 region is CSVHLAGTQYF. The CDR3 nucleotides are TGCAGCGTTCACCTAGCCGGGACCCAGTACTTC.

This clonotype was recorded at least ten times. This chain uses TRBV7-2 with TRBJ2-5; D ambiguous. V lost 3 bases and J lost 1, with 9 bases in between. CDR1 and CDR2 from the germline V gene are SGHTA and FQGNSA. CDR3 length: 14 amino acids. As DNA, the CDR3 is TGTGCCAGCAGCTTTTCCCCGGGCCAAGAGACCCAGTACTTC. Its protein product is CASSFSPGQETQYF. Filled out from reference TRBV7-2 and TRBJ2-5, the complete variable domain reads GAGVSQSPSNKVTEKGKDVELRCDPISGHTALYWYRQSLGQGLEFLIYFQGNSAPDKSGLPSDRFSAERTGGSVSTLTIQRTQQEDSAVYLCASSFSPGQETQYFGPGTRLLVL.

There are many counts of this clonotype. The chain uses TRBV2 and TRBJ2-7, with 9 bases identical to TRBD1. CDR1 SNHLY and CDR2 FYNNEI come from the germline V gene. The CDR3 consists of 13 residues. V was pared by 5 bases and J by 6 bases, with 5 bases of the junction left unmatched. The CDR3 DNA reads TGTGCCAGCAGTCCGGGACAGGGCCGCGAGCAGTACTTC. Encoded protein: CASSPGQGREQYF.

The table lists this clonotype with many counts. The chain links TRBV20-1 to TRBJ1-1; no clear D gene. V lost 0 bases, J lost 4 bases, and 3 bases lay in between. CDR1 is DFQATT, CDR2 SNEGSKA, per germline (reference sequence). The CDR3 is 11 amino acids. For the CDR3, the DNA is TGCAGTGCTAGAGATCTCACTGAAGCTTTCTTT. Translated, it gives CSARDLTEAFF.

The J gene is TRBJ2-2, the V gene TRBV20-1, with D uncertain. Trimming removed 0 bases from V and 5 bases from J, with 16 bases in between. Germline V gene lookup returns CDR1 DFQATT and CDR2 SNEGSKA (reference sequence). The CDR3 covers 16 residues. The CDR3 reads CSARDLGFEGTGELFF. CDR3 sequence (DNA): TGCAGTGCTAGAGATCTCGGTTTTGAAGGAACCGGGGAGCTGTTTTTT.

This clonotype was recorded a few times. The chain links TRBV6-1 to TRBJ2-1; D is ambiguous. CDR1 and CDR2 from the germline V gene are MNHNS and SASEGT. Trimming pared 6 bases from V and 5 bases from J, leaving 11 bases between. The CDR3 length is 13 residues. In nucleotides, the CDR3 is TGTGCCAGCAGCTACCGTAAGGACAATGAGCAGTTCTTC. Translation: CASSYRKDNEQFF.

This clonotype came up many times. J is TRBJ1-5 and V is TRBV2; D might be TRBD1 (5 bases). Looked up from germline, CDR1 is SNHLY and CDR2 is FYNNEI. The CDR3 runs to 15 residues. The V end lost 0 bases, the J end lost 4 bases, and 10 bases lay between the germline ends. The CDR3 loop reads CASSEAQWGNQPQHF. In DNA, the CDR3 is TGTGCCAGCAGTGAAGCGCAGTGGGGGAATCAGCCCCAGCATTTT.